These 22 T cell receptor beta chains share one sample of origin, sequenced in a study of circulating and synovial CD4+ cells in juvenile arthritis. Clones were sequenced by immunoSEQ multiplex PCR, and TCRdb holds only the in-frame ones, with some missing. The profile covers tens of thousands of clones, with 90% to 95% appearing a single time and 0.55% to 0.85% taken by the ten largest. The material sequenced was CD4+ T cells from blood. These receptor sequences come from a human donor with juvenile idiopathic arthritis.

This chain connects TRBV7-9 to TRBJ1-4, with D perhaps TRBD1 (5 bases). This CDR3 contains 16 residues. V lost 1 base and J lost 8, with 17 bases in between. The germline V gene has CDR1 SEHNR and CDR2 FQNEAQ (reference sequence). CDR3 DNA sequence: TGTGCCAGCAGCTTAGAGTCGGGGACCGCGGGGGAAAAACTGTTTTTT. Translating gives CASSLESGTAGEKLFF.

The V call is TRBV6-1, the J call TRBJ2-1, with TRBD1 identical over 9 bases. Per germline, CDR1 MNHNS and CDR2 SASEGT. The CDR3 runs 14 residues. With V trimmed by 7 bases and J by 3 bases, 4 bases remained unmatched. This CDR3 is CASTGTGIYNEQFF. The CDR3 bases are TGTGCCAGCACCGGGACAGGGATCTACAATGAGCAGTTCTTC.

CDR3 protein: CASSSQGKVSGANVLTF. The CDR3, as DNA: TGTGCCAGCAGCTCACAGGGGAAAGTTTCTGGGGCCAACGTCCTGACTTTC. The genes are TRBV11-1 and TRBJ2-6; the match to TRBD1 covers 7 bases. CDR3 length equals 17 residues. CDR1 SGHAT and CDR2 FQDESV come from the germline V gene (reference sequence). V shed 4 bases and J 1 base; nucleotides not matched to a gene: 7.

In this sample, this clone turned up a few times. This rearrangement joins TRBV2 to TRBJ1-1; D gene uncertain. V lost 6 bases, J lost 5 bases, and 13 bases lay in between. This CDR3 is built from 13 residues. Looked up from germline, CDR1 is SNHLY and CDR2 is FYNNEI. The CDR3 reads CASRQSGRTEAFF. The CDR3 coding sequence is TGTGCCAGCAGGCAGAGCGGGAGGACTGAAGCTTTCTTT.

Here the CDR3 DNA reads TGTGCCACCAGCAGAGATACAAAGACCGGGGAGCTGTTTTTT. Translation gives CATSRDTKTGELFF. The V and J genes are TRBV15 and TRBJ2-2; D is uncertain. Per germline, CDR1 LNHNV and CDR2 YYDKDF (reference sequence). The CDR3 consists of 14 residues. The ends were cut back, 0 bases at V and 5 bases at J, with 7 bases in the middle.

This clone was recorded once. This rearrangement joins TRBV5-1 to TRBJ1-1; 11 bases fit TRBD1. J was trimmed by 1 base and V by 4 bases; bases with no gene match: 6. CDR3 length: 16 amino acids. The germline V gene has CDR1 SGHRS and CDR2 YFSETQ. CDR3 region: CASSTLGQGANTEAFF. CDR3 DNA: TGCGCCAGCAGCACCCTCGGACAGGGGGCGAACACTGAAGCTTTCTTT.

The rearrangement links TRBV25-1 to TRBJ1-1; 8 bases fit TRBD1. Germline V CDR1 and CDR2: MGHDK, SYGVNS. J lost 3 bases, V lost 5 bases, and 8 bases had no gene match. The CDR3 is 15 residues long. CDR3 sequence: CASSHTDRDDTEAFF. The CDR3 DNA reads TGTGCCAGCAGTCACACGGACAGGGACGACACTGAAGCTTTCTTT.

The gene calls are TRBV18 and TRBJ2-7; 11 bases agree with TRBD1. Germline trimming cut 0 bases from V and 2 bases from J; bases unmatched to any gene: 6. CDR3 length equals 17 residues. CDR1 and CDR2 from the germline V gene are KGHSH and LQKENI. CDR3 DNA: TGTGCCAGCTCACCACCGAGTGGACAGGGGGCCCCCTACGAGCAGTACTTC. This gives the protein CASSPPSGQGAPYEQYF. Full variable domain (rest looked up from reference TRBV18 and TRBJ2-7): NAGVMQNPRHLVRRRGQEARLRCSPMKGHSHVYWYRQLPEEGLKFMVYLQKENIIDESGMPKERFSAEFPKEGPSILRIQQVVRGDSAAYFCASSPPSGQGAPYEQYFGPGTRLTVT.

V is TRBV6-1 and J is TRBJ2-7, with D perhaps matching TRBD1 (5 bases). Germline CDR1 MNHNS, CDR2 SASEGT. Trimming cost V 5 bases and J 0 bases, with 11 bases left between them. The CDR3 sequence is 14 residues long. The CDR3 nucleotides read TGTGCCAGCAGTCAACAGGCTAACTCCTACGAGCAGTACTTC. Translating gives CASSQQANSYEQYF.

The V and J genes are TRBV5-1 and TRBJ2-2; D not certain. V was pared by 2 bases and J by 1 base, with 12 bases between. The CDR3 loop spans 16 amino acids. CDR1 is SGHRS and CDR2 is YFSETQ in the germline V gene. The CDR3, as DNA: TGCGCCAGCAGCTTTTACGAGCGAAAGAACACCGGGGAGCTGTTTTTT. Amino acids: CASSFYERKNTGELFF.

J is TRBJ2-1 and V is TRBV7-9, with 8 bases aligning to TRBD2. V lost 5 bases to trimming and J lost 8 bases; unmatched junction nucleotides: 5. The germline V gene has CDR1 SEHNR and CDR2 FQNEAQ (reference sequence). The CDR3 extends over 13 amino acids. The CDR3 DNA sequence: TGTGCCAGCAGCCTTCGGCGGGGGGATGAGCAGTTCTTC. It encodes CASSLRRGDEQFF.

The CDR3 sequence is CARSPLRELGQGGNNEQFF. As DNA, the CDR3 is TGTGCCAGAAGCCCCCTAAGAGAGCTGGGACAGGGGGGTAACAATGAGCAGTTCTTC. This rearrangement joins TRBV5-3 to TRBJ2-1; TRBD1 matches at 11 bases. TRBV5-3 is known as an ORF, though its function is uncertain. The ends lost 4 bases at V and 5 bases at J; junction bases unmatched: 17. CDR3 length equals 19 residues.

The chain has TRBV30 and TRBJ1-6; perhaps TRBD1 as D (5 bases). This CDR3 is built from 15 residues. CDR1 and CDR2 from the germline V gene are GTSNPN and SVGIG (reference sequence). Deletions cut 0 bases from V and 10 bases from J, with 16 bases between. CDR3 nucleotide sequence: TGTGCCTGGAGTGTAACCGCAGGGTTAGGATCACCCCTCCACTTT. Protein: CAWSVTAGLGSPLHF.

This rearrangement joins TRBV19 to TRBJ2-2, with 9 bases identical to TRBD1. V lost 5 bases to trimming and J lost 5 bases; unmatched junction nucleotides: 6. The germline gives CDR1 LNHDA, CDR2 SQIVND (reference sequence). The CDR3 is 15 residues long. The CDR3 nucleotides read TGTGCCAGTAGTCCGGGACAGGGAGCAACCGGGGAGCTGTTTTTT. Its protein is CASSPGQGATGELFF.

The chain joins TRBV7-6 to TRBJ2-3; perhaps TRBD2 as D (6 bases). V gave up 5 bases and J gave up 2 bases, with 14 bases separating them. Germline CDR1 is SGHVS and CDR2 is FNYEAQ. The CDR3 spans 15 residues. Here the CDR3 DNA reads TGTGCCAGCAGCCCAATGGGACTGCTCACAGATACGCAGTATTTT. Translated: CASSPMGLLTDTQYF.

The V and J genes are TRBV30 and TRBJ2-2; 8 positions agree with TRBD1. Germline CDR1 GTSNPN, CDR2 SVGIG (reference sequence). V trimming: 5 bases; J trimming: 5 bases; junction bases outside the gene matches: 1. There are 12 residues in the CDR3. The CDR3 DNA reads TGTGCCTGGGGACAGGGTACCGGGGAGCTGTTTTTT. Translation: CAWGQGTGELFF.

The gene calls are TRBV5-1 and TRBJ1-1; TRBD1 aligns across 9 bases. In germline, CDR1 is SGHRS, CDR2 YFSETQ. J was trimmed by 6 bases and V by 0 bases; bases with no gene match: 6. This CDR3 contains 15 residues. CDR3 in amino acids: CASSLARDRVPEAFF. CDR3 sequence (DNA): TGCGCCAGCAGCTTGGCCCGGGACAGGGTTCCTGAAGCTTTCTTT.

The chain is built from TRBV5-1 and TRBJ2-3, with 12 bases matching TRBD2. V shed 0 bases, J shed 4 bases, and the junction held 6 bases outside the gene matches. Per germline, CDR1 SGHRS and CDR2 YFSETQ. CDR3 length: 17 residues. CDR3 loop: CASSLGLAGEDSDTQYF. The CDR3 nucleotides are TGCGCCAGCAGCTTGGGACTAGCGGGAGAGGATTCAGATACGCAGTATTTT.

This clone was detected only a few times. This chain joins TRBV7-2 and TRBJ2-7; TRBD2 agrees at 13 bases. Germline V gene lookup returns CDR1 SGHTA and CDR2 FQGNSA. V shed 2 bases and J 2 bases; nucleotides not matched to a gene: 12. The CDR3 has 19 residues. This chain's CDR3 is CASSLSRPYGLAGAYEQYF. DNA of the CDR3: TGTGCCAGCAGCTTATCTAGACCGTACGGACTAGCGGGGGCCTACGAGCAGTACTTC.

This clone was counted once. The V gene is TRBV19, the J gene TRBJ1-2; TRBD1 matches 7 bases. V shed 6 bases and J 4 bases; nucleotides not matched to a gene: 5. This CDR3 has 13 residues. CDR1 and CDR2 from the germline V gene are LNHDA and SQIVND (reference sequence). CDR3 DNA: TGTGCCAGTAGGCTGGGACAGATCTATGGCTACACCTTC. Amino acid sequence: CASRLGQIYGYTF. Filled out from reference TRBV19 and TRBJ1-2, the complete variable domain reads DGGITQSPKYLFRKEGQNVTLSCEQNLNHDAMYWYRQDPGQGLRLIYYSQIVNDFQKGDIAEGYSVSREKKESFPLTVTSAQKNPTAFYLCASRLGQIYGYTFGSGTRLTVV.

Here the CDR3 DNA reads TGTGCCAGCACCCGAGGGGGGAACACTGAAGCTTTCTTT. This gives the protein CASTRGGNTEAFF. This sequence joins TRBV7-3 and TRBJ1-1, with D maybe TRBD1 (6 bases). Per the germline V gene, CDR1 is SGHTA and CDR2 is FQGTGA. This CDR3 contains 13 residues. The V gene lost 7 bases and the J gene lost 1 base, with 10 bases spanning the gap.

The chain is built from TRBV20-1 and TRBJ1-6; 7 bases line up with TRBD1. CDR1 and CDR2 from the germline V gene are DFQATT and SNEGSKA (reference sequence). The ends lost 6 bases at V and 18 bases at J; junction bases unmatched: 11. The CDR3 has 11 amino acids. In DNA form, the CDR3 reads TGCAGTGCCCAATACCCAGGGGGTCACCACTTT. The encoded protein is CSAQYPGGHHF.